This paragraph reports one TCR beta chain. The data were produced by immunoSEQ multiplex PCR, yet TCRdb's version contains in-frame clones alone and is incomplete. The table shows a few hundred thousand clones, with 70% to 90% occurring only once. Recruits, aged about 18 to 90 years, lived in around 24 US areas. CDR3 length: 15 amino acids. Trimming took off 3 bases at V and 3 bases at J, with 15 bases between the two ends. The germline V gene has CDR1 MNHEY and CDR2 SVGAGI. These data originate in a study of blood T cell repertoires in COVID-19. Study background: Symptom resolution, clearance, or two negative PCRs marked the recovered donors of Cohort 3. Nucleic acid was either cDNA or gDNA, and it came from T cells, B-cell-depleted T cells, or PBMCs. The study drew acute and convalescent COVID-19 samples from the United States, Italy and Spain.

The sample taken for sequencing was PBMCs or T cells enriched from blood (not recorded which). The clonotype comes from a man aged 35-49 years in a cohort exposed to, infected with or recovered from COVID-19 (not recorded which). The rearrangement joins TRBV6-5 to TRBJ2-7; D remains ambiguous. The CDR3 bases are TGTGCCAGCAGTTATGGGCAGGCATCCTACTACGAGCAGTACTTC. Protein sequence: CASSYGQASYYEQYF.